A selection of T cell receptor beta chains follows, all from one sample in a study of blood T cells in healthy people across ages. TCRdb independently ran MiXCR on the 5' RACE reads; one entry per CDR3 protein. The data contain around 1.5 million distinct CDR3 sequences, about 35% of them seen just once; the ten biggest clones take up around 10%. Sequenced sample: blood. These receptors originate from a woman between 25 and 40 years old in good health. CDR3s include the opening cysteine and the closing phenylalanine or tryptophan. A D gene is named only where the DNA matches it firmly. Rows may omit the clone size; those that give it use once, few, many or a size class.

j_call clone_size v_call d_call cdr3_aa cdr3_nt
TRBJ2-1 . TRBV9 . CASSVGGTSSYNEQFF TGTGCCAGCAGCGTAGGGGGCACGAGCTCCTACAATGAGCAGTTCTTC
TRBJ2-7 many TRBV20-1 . CSASGSSYEQYF TGCAGTGCTAGCGGGAGCTCCTACGAGCAGTACTTC
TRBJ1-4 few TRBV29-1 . CSPTWDLLATNEKLFF TGCAGCCCTACATGGGATCTTCTCGCAACTAATGAAAAACTGTTTTTT
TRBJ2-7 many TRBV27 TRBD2 CASSPRTSGYYEQYF TGTGCCAGCAGTCCCCGGACTAGCGGATACTACGAGCAGTACTTC
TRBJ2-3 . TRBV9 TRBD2 CASSGLLAASDTQYF TGTGCCAGCAGCGGGCTACTAGCGGCCTCAGATACGCAGTATTTT
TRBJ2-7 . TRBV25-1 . CASSRTDGSYEQYF TGTGCCAGCAGTAGGACGGACGGTTCCTACGAGCAGTACTTC
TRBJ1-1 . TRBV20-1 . CSARDRPEKAFF TGCAGTGCTAGAGATAGGCCCGAGAAAGCTTTCTTT
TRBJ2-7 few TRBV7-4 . CASSPRPKQYF TGTGCCAGCAGCCCGAGGCCTAAGCAGTACTTC
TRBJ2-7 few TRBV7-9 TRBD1 CASSGGQLFHEQYF TGTGCCAGCAGCGGGGGACAGTTGTTTCACGAGCAGTACTTC
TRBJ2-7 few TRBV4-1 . CASSQEDEQYF TGCGCCAGCAGCCAAGAAGACGAGCAGTACTTC
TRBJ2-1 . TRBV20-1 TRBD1 CSAPGQVFSYNEQFF TGCAGTGCCCCGGGACAGGTTTTCTCCTACAATGAGCAGTTCTTC
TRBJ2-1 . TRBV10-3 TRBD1 CAISELQGAYNEQFF TGTGCCATCAGTGAGCTTCAGGGGGCCTACAATGAGCAGTTCTTC
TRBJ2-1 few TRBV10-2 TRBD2 CASSEYSRGDHEQFF TGCGCCAGCAGTGAGTACTCGCGGGGGGACCATGAGCAGTTCTTC
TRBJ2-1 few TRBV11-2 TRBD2 CASSPGLAEGNNEQFF TGTGCCAGCAGTCCTGGACTAGCGGAGGGGAACAATGAGCAGTTCTTC
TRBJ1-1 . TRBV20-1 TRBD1 CSVLGQGVPNGEAFF TGCAGTGTCCTCGGACAGGGCGTCCCGAACGGTGAAGCTTTCTTT
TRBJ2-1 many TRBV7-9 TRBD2 CASSAGLAGGPGFEQFF TGTGCCAGCTCCGCGGGGCTAGCGGGGGGACCGGGCTTTGAGCAGTTCTTC
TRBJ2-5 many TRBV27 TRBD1 CASSVGQPQETQYF TGTGCCAGCAGTGTGGGACAGCCCCAAGAGACCCAGTACTTC
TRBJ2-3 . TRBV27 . CASSGLSGVGGTDTQYF TGTGCCAGCAGTGGGTTATCTGGGGTAGGCGGCACAGATACGCAGTATTTT
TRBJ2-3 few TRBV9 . CASSVAGSGFEDTQYF TGTGCCAGCAGCGTAGCAGGTAGCGGCTTTGAGGATACGCAGTATTTT
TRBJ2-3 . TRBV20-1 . CSARVSGRTDTQYF TGCAGTGCTAGAGTATCCGGACGCACAGATACGCAGTATTTT
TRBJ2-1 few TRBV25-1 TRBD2 CASRSLAGGPGSYNEQFF TGTGCCAGCAGATCACTAGCGGGGGGGCCAGGGTCCTACAATGAGCAGTTCTTC
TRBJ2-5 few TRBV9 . CASSANGGPHETQYF TGTGCCAGCAGCGCCAACGGAGGCCCCCATGAGACCCAGTACTTC
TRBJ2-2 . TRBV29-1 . CSVDRENTGELFF TGCAGCGTTGACAGGGAAAACACCGGGGAGCTGTTTTTT
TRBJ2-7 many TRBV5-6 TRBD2 CATRTSGSYEQYF TGTGCCACCCGGACTAGCGGGAGCTACGAGCAGTACTTC
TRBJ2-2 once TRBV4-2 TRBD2 CASSPGLRGGSGELFF TGTGCCAGCAGCCCCGGCCTGCGGGGGGGATCCGGGGAGCTGTTTTTT
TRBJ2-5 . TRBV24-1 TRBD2 CATSDFSGRGEETQYF TGTGCCACCAGTGATTTTAGCGGGAGAGGGGAGGAGACCCAGTACTTC
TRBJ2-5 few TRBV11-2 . CASRLDRLPQETQYF TGTGCCAGCAGACTAGACCGACTACCACAAGAGACCCAGTACTTC
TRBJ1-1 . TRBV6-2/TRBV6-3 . CASSYSNRDFRNTEAFF TGTGCCAGCAGTTACTCAAACAGGGATTTCAGGAACACTGAAGCTTTCTTT
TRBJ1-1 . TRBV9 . CASTQADSPEAFF TGTGCCAGCACTCAAGCGGATTCCCCTGAAGCTTTCTTT
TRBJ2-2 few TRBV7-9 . CASSFQKPGQFTGELFF TGTGCCAGCAGCTTCCAAAAACCCGGACAGTTCACCGGGGAGCTGTTTTTT
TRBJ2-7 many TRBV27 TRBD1 CASSLLGQGAGEQYF TGTGCCAGCAGTTTATTGGGACAGGGGGCAGGAGAGCAGTACTTC
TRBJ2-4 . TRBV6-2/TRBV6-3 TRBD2 CASSYSSSGKNIQYF TGTGCCAGCAGTTACTCGAGTAGCGGGAAAAACATTCAGTACTTC
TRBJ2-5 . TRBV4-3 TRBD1 CASSQDLRTGVETQYF TGCGCCAGCAGCCAAGACCTAAGGACAGGGGTGGAGACCCAGTACTTC
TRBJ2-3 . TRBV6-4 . CASSDSRAGRTDTQYF TGTGCCAGCAGTGACAGTCGAGCGGGCCGCACAGATACGCAGTATTTT
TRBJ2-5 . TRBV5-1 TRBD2 CASSRGSGGLTQETQYF TGCGCCAGCAGCCGCGGTAGCGGGGGGCTAACCCAAGAGACCCAGTACTTC
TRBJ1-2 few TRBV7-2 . CASSTTDNYGYTF TGTGCCAGCAGCACCACAGATAACTATGGCTACACCTTC
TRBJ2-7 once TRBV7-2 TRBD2 CACSLDTSGMYEQYF TGTGCCTGCAGCTTAGACACTAGCGGGATGTACGAGCAGTACTTC
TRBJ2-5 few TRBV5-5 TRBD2 CASTYGGGGKETQYF TGTGCCAGCACGTACGGGGGGGGAGGAAAAGAGACCCAGTACTTC
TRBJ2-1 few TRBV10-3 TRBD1 CAISESGTASRSDNEQFF TGTGCCATCAGTGAGTCTGGGACAGCTTCGCGTTCGGACAATGAGCAGTTCTTC
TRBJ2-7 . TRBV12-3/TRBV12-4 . CASSVVSSAGSYEQYF TGTGCCAGCAGCGTAGTATCTTCGGCAGGGAGCTACGAGCAGTACTTC
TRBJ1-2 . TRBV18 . CASSPQAREVGYTF TGTGCCAGCTCACCACAGGCCAGGGAGGTTGGCTACACCTTC
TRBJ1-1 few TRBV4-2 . CASSQMANTEAFF TGTGCCAGCAGCCAAATGGCGAACACTGAAGCTTTCTTT
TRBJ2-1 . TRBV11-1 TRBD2 CASNPGLAREQFF TGTGCCAGCAACCCGGGACTAGCGAGGGAGCAGTTCTTC
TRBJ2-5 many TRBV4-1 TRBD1 CASSQGLTGGRETQYF TGCGCCAGCAGCCAAGGTTTGACAGGGGGCAGGGAGACCCAGTACTTC
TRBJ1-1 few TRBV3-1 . CANSQIPESTEAFF TGTGCCAACAGCCAAATTCCAGAGAGCACTGAAGCTTTCTTT
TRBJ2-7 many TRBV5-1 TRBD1 CASSPTDRDDYEQYF TGCGCCAGCAGCCCCACGGACAGGGACGACTACGAGCAGTACTTC
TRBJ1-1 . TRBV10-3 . CAISAEGVNTGAFF TGTGCCATCAGTGCTGAGGGTGTGAACACTGGAGCTTTCTTT
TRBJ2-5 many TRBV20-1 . CSAWAIQETQYF TGCAGTGCTTGGGCTATACAAGAGACCCAGTACTTC